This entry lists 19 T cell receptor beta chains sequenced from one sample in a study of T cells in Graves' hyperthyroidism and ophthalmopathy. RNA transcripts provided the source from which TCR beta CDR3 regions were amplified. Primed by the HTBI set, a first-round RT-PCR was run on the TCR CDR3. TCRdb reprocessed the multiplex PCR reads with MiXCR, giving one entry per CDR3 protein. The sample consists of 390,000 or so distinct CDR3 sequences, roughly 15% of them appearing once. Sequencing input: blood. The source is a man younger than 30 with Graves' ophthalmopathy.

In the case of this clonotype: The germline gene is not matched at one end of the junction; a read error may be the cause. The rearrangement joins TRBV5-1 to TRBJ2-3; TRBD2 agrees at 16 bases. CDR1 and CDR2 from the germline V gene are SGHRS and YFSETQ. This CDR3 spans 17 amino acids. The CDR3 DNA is TGCGCCAGCAGCCCGGGGACTAGCGGGGGGGCCACAGGTACGCAGTATTTT. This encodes CASSPGTSGGATGTQYF.

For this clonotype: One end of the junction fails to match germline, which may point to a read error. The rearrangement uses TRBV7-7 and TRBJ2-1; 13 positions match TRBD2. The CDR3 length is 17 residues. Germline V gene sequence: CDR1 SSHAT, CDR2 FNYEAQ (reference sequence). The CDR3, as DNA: TGTGCTAGCAGCTTAGGACTAGCGGGAGAGGGGTACAATGAGCAGTTCTTC. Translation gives CASSLGLAGEGYNEQFF.

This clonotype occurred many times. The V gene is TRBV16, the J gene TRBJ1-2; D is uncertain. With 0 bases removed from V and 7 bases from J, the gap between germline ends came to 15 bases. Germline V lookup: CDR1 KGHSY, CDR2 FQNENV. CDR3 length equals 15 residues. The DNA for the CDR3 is TGTGCCAGCAGCCAATCTCGAGCGGGTCTGTTTGGCTACACCTTC. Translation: CASSQSRAGLFGYTF.

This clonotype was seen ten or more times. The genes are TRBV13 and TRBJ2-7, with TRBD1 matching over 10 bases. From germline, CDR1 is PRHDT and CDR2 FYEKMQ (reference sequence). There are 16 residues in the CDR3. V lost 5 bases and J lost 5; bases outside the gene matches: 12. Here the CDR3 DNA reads TGTGCCAGCAGCGCCGGGGGGGGACAGGGGCTTGACGAGCAGTACTTC. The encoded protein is CASSAGGGQGLDEQYF.

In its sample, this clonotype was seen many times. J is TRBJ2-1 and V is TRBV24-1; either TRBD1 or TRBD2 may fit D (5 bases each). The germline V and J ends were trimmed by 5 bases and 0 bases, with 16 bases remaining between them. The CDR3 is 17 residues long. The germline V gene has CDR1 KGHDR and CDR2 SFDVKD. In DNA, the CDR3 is TGTGCCACCAGTGGAGGGTGGCAGACAGACTCCTACAATGAGCAGTTCTTC. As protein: CATSGGWQTDSYNEQFF.

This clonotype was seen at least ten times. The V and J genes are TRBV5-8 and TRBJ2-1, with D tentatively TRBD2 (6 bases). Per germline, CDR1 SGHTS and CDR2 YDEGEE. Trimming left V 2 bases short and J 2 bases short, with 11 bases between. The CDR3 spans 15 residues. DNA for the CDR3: TGTGCCAGCAGCTTCGCGGGGAGTACCTACAATGAGCAGTTCTTC. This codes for CASSFAGSTYNEQFF.

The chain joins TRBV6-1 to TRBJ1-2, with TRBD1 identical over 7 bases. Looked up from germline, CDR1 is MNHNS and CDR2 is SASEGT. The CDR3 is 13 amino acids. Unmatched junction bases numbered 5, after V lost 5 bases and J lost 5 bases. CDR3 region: CASSSGQLYGYTF. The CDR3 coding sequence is TGTGCCAGCAGTTCGGGACAGCTTTATGGCTACACCTTC.

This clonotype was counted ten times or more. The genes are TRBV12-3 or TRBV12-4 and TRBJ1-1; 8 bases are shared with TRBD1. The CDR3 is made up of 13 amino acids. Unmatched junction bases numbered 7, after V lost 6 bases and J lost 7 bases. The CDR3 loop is CASRWTGFIEAFF. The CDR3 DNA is TGTGCCAGCAGATGGACAGGGTTCATTGAAGCTTTCTTT.

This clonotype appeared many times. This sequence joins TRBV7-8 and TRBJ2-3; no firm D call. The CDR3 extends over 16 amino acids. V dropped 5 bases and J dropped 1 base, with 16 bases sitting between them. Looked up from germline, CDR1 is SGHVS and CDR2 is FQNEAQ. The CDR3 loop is CASSPSGRTRTDTQYF. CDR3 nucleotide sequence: TGTGCCAGCAGCCCCTCCGGGCGAACCCGCACAGATACGCAGTATTTT.

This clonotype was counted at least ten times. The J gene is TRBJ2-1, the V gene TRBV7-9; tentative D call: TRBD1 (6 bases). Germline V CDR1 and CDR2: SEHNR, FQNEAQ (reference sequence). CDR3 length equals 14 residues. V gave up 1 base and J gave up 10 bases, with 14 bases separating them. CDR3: CASSLDFRGGEQFF. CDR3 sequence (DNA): TGTGCCAGCAGCTTAGACTTCAGGGGCGGGGAGCAGTTCTTC.

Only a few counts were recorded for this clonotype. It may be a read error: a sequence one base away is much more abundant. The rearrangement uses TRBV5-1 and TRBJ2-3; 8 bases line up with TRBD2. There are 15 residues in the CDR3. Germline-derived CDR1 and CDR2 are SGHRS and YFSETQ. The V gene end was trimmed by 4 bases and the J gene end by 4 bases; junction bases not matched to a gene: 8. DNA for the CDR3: TGCGCCAGCAGCCAGGCAGCGGGGGAAGCAGATACGCAGTATTTT. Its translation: CASSQAAGEADTQYF. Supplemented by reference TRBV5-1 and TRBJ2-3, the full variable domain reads KAGVTQTPRYLIKTRGQQVTLSCSPISGHRSVSWYQQTPGQGLQFLFEYFSETQRNKGNFPGRFSGRQFSNSRSEMNVSTLELGDSALYLCASSQAAGEADTQYFGPGTRLTVL.

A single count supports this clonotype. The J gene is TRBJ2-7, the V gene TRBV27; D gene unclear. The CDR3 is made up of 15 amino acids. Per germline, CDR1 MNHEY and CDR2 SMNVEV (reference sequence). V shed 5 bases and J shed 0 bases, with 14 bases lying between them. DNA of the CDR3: TGTGCCAGCAGTGTGGTTTTAGGGTTCTCCTACGAGCAGTACTTC. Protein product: CASSVVLGFSYEQYF.

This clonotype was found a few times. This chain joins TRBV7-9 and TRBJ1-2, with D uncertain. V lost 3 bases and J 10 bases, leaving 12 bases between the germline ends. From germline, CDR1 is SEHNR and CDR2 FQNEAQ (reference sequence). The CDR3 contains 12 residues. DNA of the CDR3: TGTGCCAGCAGCTTTGCTCATCCGGACTACACCTTC. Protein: CASSFAHPDYTF.

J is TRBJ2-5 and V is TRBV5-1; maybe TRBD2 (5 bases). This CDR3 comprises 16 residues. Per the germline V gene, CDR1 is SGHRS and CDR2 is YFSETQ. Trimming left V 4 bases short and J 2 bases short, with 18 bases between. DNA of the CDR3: TGCGCCAGCAGCCGAAGAATAGGGCGGGCACAAGAGACCCAGTACTTC. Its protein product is CASSRRIGRAQETQYF. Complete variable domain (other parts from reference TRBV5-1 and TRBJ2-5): KAGVTQTPRYLIKTRGQQVTLSCSPISGHRSVSWYQQTPGQGLQFLFEYFSETQRNKGNFPGRFSGRQFSNSRSEMNVSTLELGDSALYLCASSRRIGRAQETQYFGPGTRLLVL.

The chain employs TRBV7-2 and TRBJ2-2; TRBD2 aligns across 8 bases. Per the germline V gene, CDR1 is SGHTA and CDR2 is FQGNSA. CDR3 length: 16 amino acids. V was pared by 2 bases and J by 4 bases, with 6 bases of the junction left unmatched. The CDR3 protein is CASSLRSGGVTGELFF. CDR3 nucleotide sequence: TGTGCCAGCAGCTTACGCAGCGGGGGAGTCACCGGGGAGCTGTTTTTT.

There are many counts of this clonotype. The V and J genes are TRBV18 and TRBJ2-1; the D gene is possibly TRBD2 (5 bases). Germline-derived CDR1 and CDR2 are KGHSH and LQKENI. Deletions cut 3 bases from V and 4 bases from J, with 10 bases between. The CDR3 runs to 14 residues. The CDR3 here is CASSPPRVYNEQFF. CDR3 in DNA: TGTGCCAGCTCACCTCCGAGGGTTTACAATGAGCAGTTCTTC.

In nucleotides, the CDR3 is TGTGCCAGCAGCGCTCCGGCGGGGGGACTCACAGATACGCAGTATTTT. It codes for CASSAPAGGLTDTQYF. The V call is TRBV9, the J call TRBJ2-3, with TRBD2 matching over 8 bases. Looked up from germline, CDR1 is SGDLS and CDR2 is YYNGEE. This CDR3 has 16 amino acids. Trimming removed 3 bases from V and 2 bases from J; junction bases left unmatched: 8.

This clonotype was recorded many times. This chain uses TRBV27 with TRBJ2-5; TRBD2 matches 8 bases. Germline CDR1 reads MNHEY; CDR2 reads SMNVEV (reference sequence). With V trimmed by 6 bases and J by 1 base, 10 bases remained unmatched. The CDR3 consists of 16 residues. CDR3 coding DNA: TGTGCCAGCAGCCTCAGGGACCGGGGGGGCCAAGAGACCCAGTACTTC. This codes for CASSLRDRGGQETQYF.

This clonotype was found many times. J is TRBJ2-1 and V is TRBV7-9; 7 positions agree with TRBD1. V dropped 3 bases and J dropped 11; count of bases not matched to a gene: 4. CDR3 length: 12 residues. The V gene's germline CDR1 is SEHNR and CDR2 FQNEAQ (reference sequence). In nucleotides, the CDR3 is TGTGCCAGCAGCTTCGAGGGGGCCCAGCAGTTCTTC. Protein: CASSFEGAQQFF.